The 4 T cell receptor beta chains in this list originate from one sample, sequenced in a study of technical replicates of blood from a handful of donors. Profiled with immunoSEQ multiplex PCR; TCRdb holds only in-frame clones, not every one. The sample contains around 98,000 clones, approximately 96% of which appear only once. Sequences were obtained from T cells isolated from PBMCs. These receptors all stem from a human donor in good health.

This rearrangement joins TRBV2 to TRBJ1-1, with 9 bases lining up with TRBD1. The V and J ends lost 6 bases and 7 bases, in that order; junction bases with no gene match: 9. The V gene's germline CDR1 is SNHLY and CDR2 FYNNEI. CDR3 length: 14 residues. The CDR3 loop reads CASRGQGGWFEAFF. Here the CDR3 DNA reads TGTGCCAGCAGGGGACAGGGAGGATGGTTTGAAGCTTTCTTT. The full variable domain, its missing parts supplied by reference TRBV2 and TRBJ1-1, is EPEVTQTPSHQVTQMGQEVILRCVPISNHLYFYWYRQILGQKVEFLVSFYNNEISEKSEIFDDQFSVERPDGSNFTLKIRSTKLEDSAMYFCASRGQGGWFEAFFGQGTRLTVV.

J is TRBJ1-1 and V is TRBV25-1; perhaps TRBD1 as D (5 bases). The CDR3 consists of 14 residues. In germline, CDR1 is MGHDK, CDR2 SYGVNS. V lost 0 bases, J lost 6 bases, and 11 bases lay in between. This CDR3 is CASSEYLGEAEAFF. The CDR3 bases are TGTGCCAGCAGTGAATATTTAGGGGAGGCTGAAGCTTTCTTT.

The chain carries TRBV7-3 and TRBJ2-5; 10 bases fit TRBD1. V trimming: 2 bases; J trimming: 3 bases; junction bases outside the gene matches: 3. Germline CDR1 SGHTA, CDR2 FQGTGA. CDR3 length: 15 residues. The CDR3 is CASSLSGTGEETQYF. DNA of the CDR3: TGTGCCAGCAGCTTATCTGGGACAGGGGAAGAGACCCAGTACTTC.

V usage is TRBV28 and J usage is TRBJ2-3; 9 nucleotides agree with TRBD2. CDR3 length equals 21 residues. The germline V gene has CDR1 MDHEN and CDR2 SYDVKM. With 3 bases clipped from V and 0 bases from J, the junction kept 19 bases outside the gene matches. The CDR3 spells CASSFPLESGTSIPSTDTQYF. DNA of the CDR3: TGTGCCAGCAGTTTTCCCCTAGAGTCCGGGACTAGCATCCCTAGCACAGATACGCAGTATTTT.